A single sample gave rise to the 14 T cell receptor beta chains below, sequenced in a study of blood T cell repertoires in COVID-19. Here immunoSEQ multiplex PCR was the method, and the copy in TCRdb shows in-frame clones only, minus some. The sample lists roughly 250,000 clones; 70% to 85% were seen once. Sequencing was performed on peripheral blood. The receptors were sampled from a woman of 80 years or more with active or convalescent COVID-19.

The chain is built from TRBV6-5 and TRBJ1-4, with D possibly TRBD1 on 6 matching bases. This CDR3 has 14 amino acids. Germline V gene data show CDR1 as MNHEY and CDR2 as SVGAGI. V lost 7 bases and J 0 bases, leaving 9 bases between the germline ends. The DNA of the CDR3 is TGTGCCAGCAATACAGGGACAACTAATGAAAAACTGTTTTTT. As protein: CASNTGTTNEKLFF.

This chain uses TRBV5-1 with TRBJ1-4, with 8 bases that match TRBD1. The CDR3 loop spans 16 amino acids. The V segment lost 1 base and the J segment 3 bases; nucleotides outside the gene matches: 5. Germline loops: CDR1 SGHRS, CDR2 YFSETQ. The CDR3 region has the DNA TGCGCCAGCAGCTTGACAGGGGGGGCGGCTAATGAAAAACTGTTTTTT. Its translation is CASSLTGGAANEKLFF.

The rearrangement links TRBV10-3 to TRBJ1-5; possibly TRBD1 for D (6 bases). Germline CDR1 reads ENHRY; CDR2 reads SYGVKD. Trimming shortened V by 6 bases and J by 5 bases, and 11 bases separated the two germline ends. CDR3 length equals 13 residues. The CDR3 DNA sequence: TGTGCCATCAGATCGGACAGCTATCAGCCCCAGCATTTT. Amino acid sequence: CAIRSDSYQPQHF.

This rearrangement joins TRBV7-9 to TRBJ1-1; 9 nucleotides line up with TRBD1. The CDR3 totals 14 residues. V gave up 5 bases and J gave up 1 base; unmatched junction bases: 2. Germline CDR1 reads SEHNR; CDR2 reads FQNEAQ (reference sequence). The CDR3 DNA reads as TGTGCCAGCAGCCAGGGACAGGGGAACACTGAAGCTTTCTTT. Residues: CASSQGQGNTEAFF.

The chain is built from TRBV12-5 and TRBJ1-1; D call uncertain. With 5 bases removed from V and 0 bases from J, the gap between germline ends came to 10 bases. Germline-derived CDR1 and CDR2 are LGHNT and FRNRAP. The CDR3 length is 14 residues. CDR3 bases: TGTGCTAGTGGTCATGGACTCGTGAACACTGAAGCTTTCTTT. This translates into CASGHGLVNTEAFF.

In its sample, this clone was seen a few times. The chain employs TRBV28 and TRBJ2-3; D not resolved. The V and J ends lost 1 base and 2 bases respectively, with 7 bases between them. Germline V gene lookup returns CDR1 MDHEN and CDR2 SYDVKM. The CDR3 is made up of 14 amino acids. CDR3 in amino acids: CASSLLSVTDTQYF. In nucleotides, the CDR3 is TGTGCCAGCAGTTTATTAAGCGTCACAGATACGCAGTATTTT.

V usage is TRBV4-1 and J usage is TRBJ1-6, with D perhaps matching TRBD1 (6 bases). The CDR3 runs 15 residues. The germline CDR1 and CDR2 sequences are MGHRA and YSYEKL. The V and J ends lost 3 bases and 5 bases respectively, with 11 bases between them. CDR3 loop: CASSQLGADNSPLHF. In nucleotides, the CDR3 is TGCGCCAGCAGCCAGTTGGGGGCAGATAATTCACCCCTCCACTTT.

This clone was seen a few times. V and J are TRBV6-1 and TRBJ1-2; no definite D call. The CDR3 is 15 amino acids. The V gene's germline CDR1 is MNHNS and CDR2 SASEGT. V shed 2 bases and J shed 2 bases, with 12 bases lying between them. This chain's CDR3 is CASSETGSGNYGYTF. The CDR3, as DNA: TGTGCCAGCAGTGAAACGGGATCGGGGAACTATGGCTACACCTTC.

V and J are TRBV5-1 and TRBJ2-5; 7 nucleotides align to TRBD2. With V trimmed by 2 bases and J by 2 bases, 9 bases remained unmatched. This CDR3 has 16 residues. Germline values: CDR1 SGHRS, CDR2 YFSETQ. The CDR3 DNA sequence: TGCGCCAGCAGCTTCTCCCCCGGGCGGGGGCAAGAGACCCAGTACTTC. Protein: CASSFSPGRGQETQYF.

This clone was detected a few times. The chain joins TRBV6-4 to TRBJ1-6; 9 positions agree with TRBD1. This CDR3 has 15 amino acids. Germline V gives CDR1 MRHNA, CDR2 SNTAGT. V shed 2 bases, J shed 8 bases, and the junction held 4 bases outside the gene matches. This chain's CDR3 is CASSDTGQGYSPLHF. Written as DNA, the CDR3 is TGTGCCAGCAGTGACACGGGACAGGGCTATTCACCCCTCCACTTT.

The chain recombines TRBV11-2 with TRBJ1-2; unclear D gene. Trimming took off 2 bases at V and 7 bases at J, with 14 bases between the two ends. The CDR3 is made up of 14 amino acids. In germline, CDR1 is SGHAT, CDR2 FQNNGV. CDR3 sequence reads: CASSLIMSRGGYTF. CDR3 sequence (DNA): TGTGCCAGCAGCTTAATCATGTCCCGGGGTGGCTACACCTTC.

CDR3 loop: CASSPRGGSPSYEQYF. DNA for the CDR3: TGTGCCAGCAGTCCCCGGGGAGGGAGTCCCTCCTACGAGCAGTACTTC. The chain links TRBV6-6 to TRBJ2-7, with 7 nucleotides matching TRBD2. V shed 5 bases, J shed 0 bases, and the junction held 10 bases outside the gene matches. Germline V lookup: CDR1 MNHNY, CDR2 SVGAGI (reference sequence). This CDR3 is 16 amino acids long.

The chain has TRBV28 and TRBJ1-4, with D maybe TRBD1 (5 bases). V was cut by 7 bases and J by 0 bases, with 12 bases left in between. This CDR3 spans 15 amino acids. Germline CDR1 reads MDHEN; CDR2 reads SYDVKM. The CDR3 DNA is TGTGCCAGCATAACCCAGGGCGCAACTAATGAAAAACTGTTTTTT. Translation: CASITQGATNEKLFF.

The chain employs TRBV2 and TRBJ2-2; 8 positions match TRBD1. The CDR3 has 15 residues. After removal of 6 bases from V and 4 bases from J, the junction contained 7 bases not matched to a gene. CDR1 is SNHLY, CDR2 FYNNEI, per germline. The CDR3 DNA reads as TGTGCCAGCAGGATGACAGGGGTCGTCACCGGGGAGCTGTTTTTT. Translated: CASRMTGVVTGELFF.